This TCR beta chain was sequenced for a study of T cell responses to AZD1222 COVID-19 vaccine. V dropped 5 bases and J dropped 7; count of bases not matched to a gene: 9. The CDR3 spans 15 residues. CDR1 and CDR2 (germline): SGHNT, YYREEE (reference sequence). Produced via immunoSEQ multiplex PCR; TCRdb's table is partial and in-frame only. The table shows roughly 130,000 clones, with roughly nine tenths occurring only once. This sequence originates from an adult in good health. The chain uses TRBV5-4 and TRBJ1-6, with 7 bases fitting TRBD1. The input for sequencing was peripheral blood, taken on day 0 of AZD1222 vaccination. In DNA form, the CDR3 reads TGTGCCAGCAGAACGATGGACAGGCCAAATTCACCCCTCCACTTT. It yields the protein CASRTMDRPNSPLHF.